This paragraph covers one TCR beta chain sequence. Its target is not known. With V trimmed by 2 bases and J by 8 bases, 3 bases remained unmatched. This CDR3 contains 14 residues. CDR1 SGHDN and CDR2 FVKESK come from the germline V gene. Each CDR3 protein gets one entry after TCRdb re-called the 5' RACE reads with MiXCR. The sample lists over 600,000 distinct CDR3 sequences, around 20% seen once, with more than 4% in the top ten. This specimen comes from a study of identical twins. Overall study results and limits: Insertions ran lower in abundant cord blood beta clonotypes, though not in memory repertoires.

These data also featured in a second study, about T cells expressing NK-cell markers. That work adds: Sorting in several experiments was restricted by an anti-gamma-delta TCR antibody to alpha-beta TCR T cells. Dominant NKG2C+ clonotype frequencies of roughly 1.0-8% of CD8+ T cells were measured in about six donors.

The chain couples TRBV14 to TRBJ2-1; 10 bases fit TRBD2. Sequencing was done on a sample of PBMCs. This receptor was identified in a woman aged 18 to 35 in good health. The DNA of the CDR3 is TGTGCCAGCAGCCAATCTAGCGGGAGTTATGAGCAGTTCTTC. It specifies CASSQSSGSYEQFF.